Below, 23 T cell receptor beta chains from the same sample are listed, as sequenced in a study of T cells in Graves' hyperthyroidism and ophthalmopathy. The investigators amplified TCR beta CDR3 regions from RNA transcripts. First-round RT-PCR targeting the TCR CDR3 was performed with the HTBI primer set. Each CDR3 protein is one row after TCRdb ran MiXCR on the multiplex PCR reads. The sample has roughly 700,000 distinct CDR3 sequences; 14% are singletons. Sequenced input: blood. These receptors were taken from a woman between 18 and 29 years old with Graves' hyperthyroidism.

At least ten counts were recorded for this clonotype. The chain links TRBV7-6 to TRBJ2-3, with TRBD2 identical over 14 bases. Germline CDR1 SGHVS, CDR2 FNYEAQ. J was trimmed by 4 bases and V by 4 bases; bases with no gene match: 7. This CDR3 spans 17 amino acids. The CDR3 protein is CASSSRGLAGVPDTQYF. The CDR3 DNA sequence: TGTGCCAGCAGCTCCCGGGGACTAGCGGGAGTTCCAGATACGCAGTATTTT.

This clonotype was detected only a few times. The CDR3 loop is CASSEWQGVGETQYF. The CDR3, as DNA: TGTGCCAGCAGTGAATGGCAGGGGGTAGGAGAGACCCAGTACTTC. This rearrangement joins TRBV6-1 to TRBJ2-5; 7 bases align to TRBD1. The germline V gene encodes CDR1 MNHNS and CDR2 SASEGT. V was clipped by 2 bases and J by 4 bases; unmatched bases: 7. The CDR3 contains 15 residues.

This clonotype came up many times. This chain joins TRBV27 and TRBJ2-1; D is perhaps TRBD2 (5 bases). The V gene lost 5 bases and the J gene lost 6 bases, with 14 bases spanning the gap. Germline-derived CDR1 and CDR2 are MNHEY and SMNVEV (reference sequence). This CDR3 comprises 14 residues. CDR3 sequence reads: CASSELARANEQFF. The CDR3 DNA is TGTGCCAGCAGTGAGTTAGCGAGGGCCAATGAGCAGTTCTTC.

This clonotype was seen at least ten times. The chain employs TRBV4-1 and TRBJ2-7, with 9 nucleotides matching TRBD2. V was pared by 0 bases and J by 3 bases, with 9 bases of the junction left unmatched. The CDR3 has 17 residues. Per germline, CDR1 MGHRA and CDR2 YSYEKL. CDR3 amino acids: CASSQDRGLARYYEQYF. For the CDR3, the DNA is TGCGCCAGCAGCCAAGACAGAGGACTAGCGAGATACTACGAGCAGTACTTC.

This clonotype has only a few counts. This chain connects TRBV6-2 or TRBV6-3 to TRBJ1-5; 9 bases match TRBD1. Losses at the gene ends were 2 bases for V and 14 bases for J; bases not matched to a gene: 1. Germline CDR1 reads MNHEY; CDR2 reads SVGEGT. CDR3 length equals 11 residues. The CDR3 protein is CASSYGQGKHF. For the CDR3, the DNA is TGTGCCAGCAGTTACGGACAGGGGAAGCATTTT.

The rearrangement uses TRBV6-1 and TRBJ2-7, with 9 positions matching TRBD1. This CDR3 has 15 amino acids. From germline, CDR1 is MNHNS and CDR2 SASEGT. V shed 6 bases, J shed 0 bases, and the junction held 6 bases outside the gene matches. The CDR3 region has the DNA TGTGCCAGCAGACTACAGGGGGCTAACTCCTACGAGCAGTACTTC. Protein sequence: CASRLQGANSYEQYF.

This clonotype was found many times. The CDR3 DNA follows: TGCAGCGGACGAGATAGCGGGAGTTACAATGAGCAGTTCTTC. Translated: CSGRDSGSYNEQFF. The chain has TRBV29-1 and TRBJ2-1, with 9 bases identical to TRBD2. Germline assignment: CDR1 SQVTM and CDR2 ANQGSEA. V shed 7 bases and J 4 bases; nucleotides not matched to a gene: 8. The CDR3 sequence is 14 residues long.

Here the CDR3 reads CASSLPGRESKNIQYF. The CDR3 DNA reads as TGTGCCAGCAGCTTACCCGGGAGAGAAAGCAAAAACATTCAGTACTTC. The V gene is TRBV11-2, the J gene TRBJ2-4, with D maybe TRBD2 (6 bases). V was pared by 2 bases and J by 3 bases, with 14 bases between. The V gene's germline CDR1 is SGHAT and CDR2 FQNNGV. The CDR3 runs 16 residues. The full variable domain, completed using reference TRBV11-2 and TRBJ2-4, is EAGVAQSPRYKIIEKRQSVAFWCNPISGHATLYWYQQILGQGPKLLIQFQNNGVVDDSQLPKDRFSAERLKGVDSTLKIQPAKLEDSAVYLCASSLPGRESKNIQYFGAGTRLSVL.

This sequence joins TRBV6-2 or TRBV6-3 and TRBJ2-1; weak D call: TRBD2 (6 bases). V lost 5 bases, J lost 5 bases, and 16 bases lay in between. The CDR3 has 15 residues. Germline CDR1 is MNHEY and CDR2 is SVGEGT. The CDR3 DNA sequence: TGTGCCAGCAGTACTGTGACCGGGGGAAACAATGAGCAGTTCTTC. It codes for CASSTVTGGNNEQFF.

This clonotype was seen a few times. This chain links TRBV30 with TRBJ2-4; 7 bases map to TRBD1. With 5 bases clipped from V and 1 base from J, the junction kept 11 bases outside the gene matches. The CDR3 consists of 16 residues. Germline CDR1 reads GTSNPN; CDR2 reads SVGIG (reference sequence). This CDR3 is CAWSTRTGAAKNIQYF. CDR3 DNA sequence: TGTGCCTGGTCGACCCGGACAGGTGCGGCCAAAAACATTCAGTACTTC.

CDR3 sequence: CASSFPAGENEKLFF. Written as DNA, the CDR3 is TGTGCCAGCAGCTTTCCGGCAGGAGAGAATGAAAAACTGTTTTTT. The chain uses TRBV7-9 and TRBJ1-4; D not resolved. Deletions cut 3 bases from V and 5 bases from J, with 13 bases between. Per germline, CDR1 SEHNR and CDR2 FQNEAQ (reference sequence). The CDR3 spans 15 residues.

This clonotype occurred many times. The chain carries TRBV7-2 and TRBJ2-7; 8 bases are shared with TRBD1. V was pared by 5 bases and J by 3 bases, with 6 bases of the junction left unmatched. Germline V gives CDR1 SGHTA, CDR2 FQGNSA. The CDR3 runs 14 residues. CDR3 coding DNA: TGTGCCAGCAGCCCCGCGGACAGGGTCTACGAGCAGTACTTC. Amino acid sequence: CASSPADRVYEQYF.

This clonotype has at least ten counts. V gene TRBV20-1 combines with J gene TRBJ2-3; 12 bases fit TRBD2. The CDR3 has 16 amino acids. V was pared by 0 bases and J by 0 bases, with 1 base of the junction left unmatched. Germline CDR1 DFQATT, CDR2 SNEGSKA (reference sequence). The CDR3 DNA reads TGCAGTGCTAGAGACGGACTAGCGGGAAGCACAGATACGCAGTATTTT. Its protein product is CSARDGLAGSTDTQYF.

The sample holds a few counts of this clonotype. This chain links TRBV5-4 with TRBJ1-2, with D perhaps matching TRBD1 (6 bases). This CDR3 region has 14 residues. Germline CDR1 and CDR2: SGHNT and YYREEE (reference sequence). V lost 7 bases, J lost 7 bases, and 20 bases lay in between. The CDR3 DNA is TGTGCCAGCTACTCGGTAGGGGGGGCGAGTGGCTACACCTTC. It specifies CASYSVGGASGYTF.

This clonotype was recorded at least ten times. The chain links TRBV11-3 to TRBJ2-1; possibly TRBD2 for D (7 bases). The V end lost 5 bases, the J end lost 1 base, and 15 bases lay between the germline ends. CDR3 length: 16 amino acids. Germline CDR1 SGHNT, CDR2 YENEEA. The CDR3 region is CASSLSRGGSYNEQFF. The CDR3 nucleotides are TGTGCCAGCAGCCTATCTAGGGGGGGATCCTACAATGAGCAGTTCTTC.

This clonotype was counted at least ten times. J is TRBJ1-4 and V is TRBV6-1; D possibly corresponds to TRBD1 (5 bases). The CDR3 runs to 15 residues. V lost 5 bases and J lost 5, with 15 bases in between. CDR1 MNHNS and CDR2 SASEGT come from the germline V gene. CDR3 DNA sequence: TGTGCCAGCAGTCCAATTGGGGGGGAAAATGAAAAACTGTTTTTT. As protein: CASSPIGGENEKLFF.

In its sample, this clonotype was seen many times. This chain connects TRBV20-1 to TRBJ2-5; 12 nucleotides align to TRBD2. V gave up 1 base and J gave up 5 bases; unmatched junction bases: 8. There are 16 residues in the CDR3. In germline, CDR1 is DFQATT, CDR2 SNEGSKA (reference sequence). CDR3 DNA: TGCAGTGCTAGAGCTTGGACTAGCGGGAAAGGGGAGACCCAGTACTTC. Its protein is CSARAWTSGKGETQYF.

This clonotype was counted ten times or more. The chain uses TRBV28 and TRBJ2-2; 7 bases align to TRBD1. CDR1 and CDR2 (germline): MDHEN, SYDVKM. V shed 6 bases, J shed 0 bases, and the junction held 7 bases outside the gene matches. CDR3 size: 16 residues. In DNA, the CDR3 is TGTGCCAGCAGCCCGCCAGGGGGACCGAACACCGGGGAGCTGTTTTTT. It codes for CASSPPGGPNTGELFF.

This clonotype showed up just a few times. V gene TRBV19 combines with J gene TRBJ2-5; no firm D call. Deletions cut 5 bases from V and 1 base from J, with 8 bases between. From germline, CDR1 is LNHDA and CDR2 SQIVND (reference sequence). The CDR3 sequence is 13 residues long. The CDR3, as DNA: TGTGCCAGTAGTCGTAAGGGCCAAGAGACCCAGTACTTC. Translating it yields CASSRKGQETQYF.

This clonotype was seen a few times. The rearrangement joins TRBV18 to TRBJ2-1; the D gene is possibly TRBD1 (6 bases). V lost 8 bases and J lost 10, with 15 bases in between. Germline V gene lookup returns CDR1 KGHSH and CDR2 LQKENI. The CDR3 has 12 amino acids. CDR3 loop: CASTRTVAEQFF. For the CDR3, the DNA is TGTGCCAGCACCAGGACAGTCGCAGAGCAGTTCTTC.

This chain joins TRBV13 and TRBJ1-3; D may be TRBD1 (6 bases). CDR1 PRHDT and CDR2 FYEKMQ come from the germline V gene (reference sequence). The CDR3 consists of 15 residues. The V gene lost 5 bases and the J gene lost 4 bases, with 15 bases spanning the gap. The CDR3 nucleotides are TGTGCCAGCAGCCCAGGGGTGTCGATCGGAAACACCATATATTTT. It yields the protein CASSPGVSIGNTIYF.

Worth noting for this clonotype: Germline and junction disagree at one end, which may indicate a read error. The rearrangement links TRBV7-9 to TRBJ2-2; D remains ambiguous. The CDR3 consists of 14 residues. The germline gives CDR1 SEHNR, CDR2 FQNEAQ (reference sequence). The CDR3 DNA reads TGTGCCAGCAGCTTAGACTCGAAAACCGGGGAGCTGTTTTTT. Translated, it gives CASSLDSKTGELFF.

This clonotype was detected ten times or more. This chain uses TRBV28 with TRBJ2-3; D is unresolved. Germline values: CDR1 MDHEN, CDR2 SYDVKM. V lost 7 bases and J 2 bases, leaving 13 bases between the germline ends. CDR3 size: 14 residues. The CDR3 DNA follows: TGTGCCAGCAACGTGGTCCTCCCCACAGATACGCAGTATTTT. This codes for CASNVVLPTDTQYF. The full variable domain, with the rest looked up from reference TRBV28 and TRBJ2-3, is DVKVTQSSRYLVKRTGEKVFLECVQDMDHENMFWYRQDPGLGLRLIYFSYDVKMKEKGDIPEGYSVSREKKERFSLILESASTNQTSMYLCASNVVLPTDTQYFGPGTRLTVL.